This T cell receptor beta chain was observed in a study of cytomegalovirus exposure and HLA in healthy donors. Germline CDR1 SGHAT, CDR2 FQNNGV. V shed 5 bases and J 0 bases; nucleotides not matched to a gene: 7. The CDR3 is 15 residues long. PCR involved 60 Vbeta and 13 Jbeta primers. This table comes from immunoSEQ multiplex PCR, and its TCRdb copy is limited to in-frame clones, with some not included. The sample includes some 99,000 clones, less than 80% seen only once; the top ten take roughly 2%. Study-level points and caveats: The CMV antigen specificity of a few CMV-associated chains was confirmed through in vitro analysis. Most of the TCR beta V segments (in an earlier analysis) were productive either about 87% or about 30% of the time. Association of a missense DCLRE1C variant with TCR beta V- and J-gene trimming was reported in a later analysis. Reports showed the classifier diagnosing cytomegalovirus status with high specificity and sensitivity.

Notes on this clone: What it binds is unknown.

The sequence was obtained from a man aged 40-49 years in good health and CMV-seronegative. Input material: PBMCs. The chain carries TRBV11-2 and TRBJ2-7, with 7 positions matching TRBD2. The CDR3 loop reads CASSPSRGSSYEQYF. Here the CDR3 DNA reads TGTGCCAGCAGCCCCTCGCGGGGGAGCTCCTACGAGCAGTACTTC.